Listed here are 8 T cell receptor beta chains from one sample, sequenced in a study of shared clonotypes between healthy human individuals. Here immunoSEQ multiplex PCR was the method, and the copy in TCRdb shows in-frame clones only, minus some. The sample has approximately 460,000 clones, about 74% seen once. The sample comprised PBMCs. These receptors originate from a woman aged 40 to 50 in good health. Some clones in this sample may be carry-over from other donors' samples.

This clone was detected many times. The sample has other DNA sequences that encode this CDR3 too. The chain joins TRBV6-4 to TRBJ2-2; the D gene is possibly TRBD1 (5 bases). This CDR3 is 15 amino acids long. V dropped 2 bases and J dropped 1 base, with 8 bases sitting between them. Germline V lookup: CDR1 MRHNA, CDR2 SNTAGT. CDR3 nucleotide sequence: TGTGCCAGCAGTGACGGGCAGGGGAACACCGGGGAGCTGTTTTTT. Encoded protein: CASSDGQGNTGELFF.

The genes are TRBV7-3 and TRBJ2-7; D not certain. Germline values: CDR1 SGHTA, CDR2 FQGTGA. Trimming removed 1 base from V and 5 bases from J, with 9 bases in between. This CDR3 has 13 residues. The CDR3: CASSLSGVDEQYF. The CDR3 DNA reads TGTGCCAGCAGCTTAAGTGGGGTGGACGAGCAGTACTTC.

Only one count was recorded for this clone. The genes are TRBV10-3 and TRBJ2-7, with D perhaps TRBD1 or TRBD2 (5 bases each). Deletions cut 4 bases from V and 3 bases from J, with 7 bases between. The V gene's germline CDR1 is ENHRY and CDR2 SYGVKD. This CDR3 contains 12 residues. CDR3 protein: CAISGDGYEQYF. CDR3 coding DNA: TGTGCCATCAGTGGGGACGGCTACGAGCAGTACTTC.

The CDR3 loop reads CASTPRWGVLANQPQHF. In nucleotides, the CDR3 is TGTGCCAGCACCCCAAGGTGGGGGGTGTTGGCAAATCAGCCCCAGCATTTT. The J gene is TRBJ1-5, the V gene TRBV27, with D tentatively TRBD1 (5 bases). Germline CDR1 MNHEY, CDR2 SMNVEV (reference sequence). This CDR3 contains 17 residues. Trimming removed 7 bases at V and 4 bases at J, with 23 bases between.

This clone was found a few times. A read error may produce the germline difference seen at one junction end. The chain is built from TRBV7-7 and TRBJ2-1; 7 bases match TRBD2. The CDR3 spans 15 residues. Germline loops: CDR1 SSHAT, CDR2 FNYEAQ (reference sequence). The CDR3 is CASSPNRASGGEQFF. CDR3 bases: TGTGCTAGCAGCCCAAATAGGGCTAGCGGAGGAGAGCAGTTCTTC.

The V and J genes are TRBV28 and TRBJ2-7; 10 bases are a match to TRBD2. Germline CDR1 reads MDHEN; CDR2 reads SYDVKM. The CDR3 is 18 amino acids. V was pared by 7 bases and J by 3 bases, with 18 bases of the junction left unmatched. CDR3 nucleotide sequence: TGTGCCAGCACCCCACCGTTGATCACTAGCGGGACTTTCTACGAGCAGTACTTC. This codes for CASTPPLITSGTFYEQYF.

This chain connects TRBV28 to TRBJ2-5; D perhaps matches TRBD2 (5 bases). Looked up from germline, CDR1 is MDHEN and CDR2 is SYDVKM. Trimming removed 5 bases at V and 3 bases at J, with 13 bases between. The CDR3 runs to 14 residues. The CDR3 spells CASSGWTEEETQYF. The CDR3 DNA follows: TGTGCCAGCAGTGGCTGGACGGAGGAAGAGACCCAGTACTTC.

J is TRBJ2-1 and V is TRBV4-1; 9 bases fit TRBD2. This CDR3 is 18 amino acids long. The ends lost 0 bases at V and 6 bases at J; junction bases unmatched: 12. Germline V gene lookup returns CDR1 MGHRA and CDR2 YSYEKL. The CDR3 here is CASSQDSVGREGLNEQFF. In nucleotides, the CDR3 is TGCGCCAGCAGCCAAGATTCGGTGGGGCGGGAGGGCCTCAATGAGCAGTTCTTC.